The 22 T cell receptor beta chains below were found in one sample sequenced in a study of blood T cell repertoires in COVID-19. Using immunoSEQ multiplex PCR, the repertoire was profiled, and TCRdb retains in-frame clones only, with some absent. The sample lists more than 250,000 clones, around nine tenths occurring once. Sequenced material: peripheral blood. The source is a man aged 45-65 years with active or convalescent COVID-19.

This chain connects TRBV19 to TRBJ1-5, with TRBD1 identical over 7 bases. From germline, CDR1 is LNHDA and CDR2 SQIVND (reference sequence). The CDR3 loop spans 14 amino acids. With V trimmed by 7 bases and J by 5 bases, 8 bases remained unmatched. CDR3 coding DNA: TGTGCCAGTAACCATCCCACAGGGGATCAGCCCCAGCATTTT. Protein sequence: CASNHPTGDQPQHF.

This chain links TRBV27 with TRBJ2-7; D is possibly TRBD1 (6 bases). Trimming removed 6 bases at V and 2 bases at J, with 29 bases between. The CDR3 runs to 19 residues. Germline assignment: CDR1 MNHEY and CDR2 SMNVEV (reference sequence). The CDR3 nucleotides read TGTGCCAGCAGACTCAAACCCCAGGGGCGGAACCAACCGGCCTACGAGCAGTACTTC. It translates to CASRLKPQGRNQPAYEQYF.

The chain links TRBV25-1 to TRBJ2-7; D remains unclear. Trimming left V 0 bases short and J 6 bases short, with 9 bases between. This CDR3 spans 13 amino acids. Per germline, CDR1 MGHDK and CDR2 SYGVNS. CDR3 sequence reads: CASSEYAEPEQYF. CDR3 DNA: TGTGCCAGCAGTGAATACGCGGAACCCGAGCAGTACTTC.

The chain uses TRBV10-2 and TRBJ2-7; 7 bases fit TRBD2. V was clipped by 10 bases and J by 3 bases; unmatched bases: 15. This CDR3 is 15 amino acids long. The V gene's germline CDR1 is WSHSY and CDR2 SAAADI. The DNA for the CDR3 is TGCGCCACGCGATTTGGGGGAGGGTCCAACTACGAGCAGTACTTC. Protein product: CATRFGGGSNYEQYF.

The V call is TRBV2, the J call TRBJ2-7, with unresolved D. The CDR3 runs 11 residues. CDR1 is SNHLY and CDR2 is FYNNEI in the germline V gene. V dropped 4 bases and J dropped 3 bases, with 4 bases sitting between them. CDR3 residues: CASSANYEQYF. The CDR3 bases are TGTGCCAGCAGTGCCAACTACGAGCAGTACTTC.

The V and J genes are TRBV6-5 and TRBJ1-4; D is perhaps TRBD1 (6 bases). Between the trimmed V and J ends, which lost 6 bases and 8 bases, there was a span of 13 bases. The CDR3 extends over 13 amino acids. Per germline, CDR1 MNHEY and CDR2 SVGAGI. The CDR3 DNA sequence: TGTGCCAGCAGCGTACAGGGTAGGGAAAAACTGTTTTTT. This sequence encodes CASSVQGREKLFF.

V is TRBV28 and J is TRBJ2-7, with TRBD1 identical over 7 bases. Germline V gene data show CDR1 as MDHEN and CDR2 as SYDVKM. The CDR3 length is 18 residues. Trimming took 5 bases from V and 4 from J; bases not matched to a gene: 20. CDR3 nucleotides: TGTGCCAGCAGTCAACACATATTATTGGGGGACAGAAGATACGAGCAGTACTTC. The encoded protein is CASSQHILLGDRRYEQYF.

The chain uses TRBV2 and TRBJ2-3, with D possibly TRBD1 on 6 matching bases. V gave up 6 bases and J gave up 4 bases, with 23 bases separating them. Per germline, CDR1 SNHLY and CDR2 FYNNEI. The CDR3 extends over 17 amino acids. The CDR3 DNA follows: TGTGCCAGCAGCTTTGACCGGGCGGACAGATACTCAGATACGCAGTATTTT. Protein: CASSFDRADRYSDTQYF.

This clone turned up a few times. The chain uses TRBV28 and TRBJ2-7, with 9 bases fitting TRBD1. Germline V gene sequence: CDR1 MDHEN, CDR2 SYDVKM. Trimming removed 10 bases from V and 6 bases from J; junction bases left unmatched: 7. The CDR3 runs 12 residues. The DNA of the CDR3 is TGTGCCACCTGGGGACAGGGCAGCGAGCAGTACTTC. Translation gives CATWGQGSEQYF.

The chain couples TRBV2 to TRBJ1-1, with a tentative D call TRBD1 (6 bases). V dropped 5 bases and J dropped 2 bases, with 15 bases sitting between them. Germline-derived CDR1 and CDR2 are SNHLY and FYNNEI. The CDR3 has 15 amino acids. The CDR3 sequence is CASSPQGIENTEAFF. DNA for the CDR3: TGTGCCAGCAGTCCGCAGGGGATAGAAAACACTGAAGCTTTCTTT.

This chain joins TRBV6-6 and TRBJ1-2, with a weak D call TRBD1 (5 bases). V lost 11 bases and J lost 0, with 13 bases in between. The length of the CDR3 is 13 residues. The germline gives CDR1 MNHNY, CDR2 SVGAGI (reference sequence). CDR3 sequence: CAGGVGPNYGYTF. The CDR3 bases are TGTGCCGGGGGGGTTGGTCCTAACTATGGCTACACCTTC.

The chain carries TRBV5-1 and TRBJ2-1; the D gene is possibly TRBD1 (6 bases). The CDR3 runs 14 residues. Per the germline V gene, CDR1 is SGHRS and CDR2 is YFSETQ. The V end was cut by 3 bases, the J end by 8 bases, with 15 bases between. The chain's CDR3 is CASSSGTRQDEQFF. The CDR3 coding sequence is TGCGCCAGCAGCTCCGGGACCCGACAGGATGAGCAGTTCTTC.

This chain connects TRBV2 to TRBJ2-3, with 9 bases lining up with TRBD2. V lost 7 bases, J lost 4 bases, and 6 bases stayed unmatched. CDR3 length equals 14 residues. CDR1 SNHLY and CDR2 FYNNEI come from the germline V gene. CDR3 DNA sequence: TGTGCCAGCAAACCACTAGCGGGCGCAGATACGCAGTATTTT. Protein: CASKPLAGADTQYF.

The chain joins TRBV7-9 to TRBJ2-3; the match to TRBD1 covers 10 bases. Germline assignment: CDR1 SEHNR and CDR2 FQNEAQ (reference sequence). The V segment lost 5 bases and the J segment 0 bases; nucleotides outside the gene matches: 5. The CDR3 covers 16 residues. The DNA of the CDR3 is TGTGCCAGCAGCCCGGGACAGGGGTTAAGCACAGATACGCAGTATTTT. This gives the protein CASSPGQGLSTDTQYF.

The chain employs TRBV7-2 and TRBJ1-2; D remains unclear. The CDR3 loop spans 13 amino acids. Deletions cut 5 bases from V and 3 bases from J, with 10 bases between. Germline CDR1 is SGHTA and CDR2 is FQGNSA. The CDR3 DNA follows: TGTGCCAGCAGCCCCGCAGGCGACTATGGCTACACCTTC. As protein: CASSPAGDYGYTF.

The chain couples TRBV5-6 to TRBJ2-2, with 9 bases matching TRBD1. The J segment lost 6 bases and the V segment lost 3 bases, leaving 6 bases of the junction unmatched. The CDR3 consists of 15 residues. Germline CDR1 SGHDT, CDR2 YYEEEE. The DNA for the CDR3 is TGTGCCAGCAGCTGGGGGACAGGGTCCCCCGGGGAGCTGTTTTTT. Translating gives CASSWGTGSPGELFF.

The chain couples TRBV9 to TRBJ1-1; TRBD1 aligns across 8 bases. With V trimmed by 5 bases and J by 4 bases, 10 bases remained unmatched. Germline V CDR1 and CDR2: SGDLS, YYNGEE. The CDR3 covers 15 residues. The CDR3 loop reads CASSQVAGGSTEAFF. The CDR3 bases are TGTGCCAGCAGTCAAGTGGCAGGGGGCTCCACTGAAGCTTTCTTT.

This chain uses TRBV11-2 with TRBJ1-1; the D gene is possibly TRBD1 (5 bases). V shed 3 bases and J shed 6 bases, with 8 bases lying between them. The CDR3 sequence is 12 residues long. Germline V gene sequence: CDR1 SGHAT, CDR2 FQNNGV. Written as DNA, the CDR3 is TGTGCCAGCAGCTTTCAGGGTGCTGAAGCTTTCTTT. Its translation is CASSFQGAEAFF.

This sequence joins TRBV19 and TRBJ1-1; 7 positions agree with TRBD1. CDR1 is LNHDA and CDR2 is SQIVND in the germline V gene (reference sequence). With V trimmed by 4 bases and J by 7 bases, 3 bases remained unmatched. The CDR3 is made up of 12 amino acids. CDR3 nucleotides: TGTGCCAGTAGTACGGGACAGTTTGAAGCTTTCTTT. This encodes CASSTGQFEAFF.

The chain has TRBV7-9 and TRBJ2-1; TRBD1 might be the D (6 bases). CDR3 size: 15 residues. The germline V gene encodes CDR1 SEHNR and CDR2 FQNEAQ (reference sequence). With 6 bases removed from V and 0 bases from J, the gap between germline ends came to 12 bases. In DNA form, the CDR3 reads TGTGCCAGCAGGTTAACAGGGAGCTCCTACAATGAGCAGTTCTTC. Translating gives CASRLTGSSYNEQFF.

This chain uses TRBV9 with TRBJ2-1, with a possible D match to TRBD1 (6 bases). V was cut by 0 bases and J by 2 bases, with 12 bases left in between. CDR1 is SGDLS, CDR2 YYNGEE, per germline. The CDR3 runs 16 residues. The CDR3 loop is CASSVAKGGPYNEQFF. CDR3 nucleotides: TGTGCCAGCAGCGTAGCTAAAGGGGGACCCTACAATGAGCAGTTCTTC.

The chain employs TRBV6-5 and TRBJ2-7; maybe TRBD2 (5 bases). The CDR3 extends over 13 amino acids. V gave up 6 bases and J gave up 3 bases, with 12 bases separating them. CDR1 and CDR2 from the germline V gene are MNHEY and SVGAGI. The CDR3 region is CASRWGENYEQYF. In DNA form, the CDR3 reads TGTGCCAGCAGGTGGGGAGAGAACTACGAGCAGTACTTC.